Given below is one T cell receptor beta chain in context. In germline, CDR1 is MNHEY, CDR2 SVGAGI. The CDR3 totals 13 residues. The V and J ends lost 6 bases and 5 bases respectively, with 13 bases between them. How the authors handled the data: Estimation of nucleated cell counts was performed using reference gene primer amplification. Profiling relied on immunoSEQ multiplex PCR, and the TCRdb table lists in-frame clones only, not all of them. For V, J and clone size, that table is used; D and trimming come from the DNA. The profile shows around 250,000 clones, approximately 86% of them singletons. The entry originates in a study of blood T cell repertoires in COVID-19.

The clonotype comes from a woman aged 60-75 years who had recovered from COVID-19. Input material: peripheral blood. The chain couples TRBV6-5 to TRBJ2-5, with D possibly matching TRBD2 (6 bases). The DNA for the CDR3 is TGTGCCAGCAGCCCACCGGGACTCGAGACCCAGTACTTC. As protein: CASSPPGLETQYF.